This T cell receptor beta chain appears in the sequencing data of a study of radiation and T cells in renal cell carcinoma. Libraries were prepared by immunoSEQ multiplex PCR; TCRdb keeps only in-frame clonotypes and omits some of them. This repertoire shows 150,000 or so clones, about 87% found once; its top ten account for about 4%. This sample's time point: baseline pretreatment blood. Treatment: 15 Gy SBRT to primary tumor, nephrectomy 4 weeks later. After SBRT, blood was collected at 2 and 4 weeks, plus baseline. Clear cell pathology was present in this patient's renal cell carcinoma. The V and J ends lost 5 bases and 3 bases, in that order; junction bases with no gene match: 6. The CDR3 covers 15 residues. From germline, CDR1 is LNHNV and CDR2 YYDKDF (reference sequence).

The chain links TRBV15 to TRBJ2-5; 10 positions match TRBD2. This specimen consisted of blood, obtained from a patient whose treatment included radiotherapy and nephrectomy. The receptor's source is a woman between 65 and 79 years old with renal cell carcinoma. CDR3 residues: CATSGGLAPEETQYF. CDR3 bases: TGTGCCACCAGCGGGGGACTAGCGCCTGAAGAGACCCAGTACTTC. The whole variable domain, remainder taken from reference TRBV15 and TRBJ2-5, is DAMVIQNPRYQVTQFGKPVTLSCSQTLNHNVMYWYQQKSSQAPKLLFHYYDKDFNNEADTPDNFQSRRPNTSFCFLDIRSPGLGDTAMYLCATSGGLAPEETQYFGPGTRLLVL.